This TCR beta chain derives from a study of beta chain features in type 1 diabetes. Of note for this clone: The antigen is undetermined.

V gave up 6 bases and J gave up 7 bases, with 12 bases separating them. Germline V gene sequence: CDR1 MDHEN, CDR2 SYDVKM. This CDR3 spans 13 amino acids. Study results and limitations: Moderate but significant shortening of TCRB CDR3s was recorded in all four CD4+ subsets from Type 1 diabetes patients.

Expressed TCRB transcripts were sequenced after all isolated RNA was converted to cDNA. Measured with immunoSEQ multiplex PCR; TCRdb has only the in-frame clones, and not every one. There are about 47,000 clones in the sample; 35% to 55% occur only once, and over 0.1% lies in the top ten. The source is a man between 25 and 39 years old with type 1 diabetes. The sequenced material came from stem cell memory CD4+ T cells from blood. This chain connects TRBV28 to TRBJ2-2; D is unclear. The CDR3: CASSQFGGGELFF. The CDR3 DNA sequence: TGTGCCAGCAGCCAGTTTGGCGGCGGGGAGCTGTTTTTT.